The rows below give T cell receptor beta chains drawn from one sample of a study of blood T cell repertoires in COVID-19. The protocol was immunoSEQ multiplex PCR, while the TCRdb copy is restricted to in-frame clones and leaves out a portion. The data contain hundreds of thousands of clones, roughly 85% of them singletons. What was sequenced was peripheral blood. These receptors originate from a woman between 45 and 60 years old who had recovered from COVID-19. The CDR3 runs from the conserved cysteine through the conserved F or W. Each record gives: J gene, clone size, D gene, V gene, CDR3 DNA, CDR3 protein. A D gene is named only where the DNA matches it firmly. The size field is filled for only some rows; it gives once, few, many or a size class.

>TRBJ2-3|NA|TRBD2|TRBV7-9
TGTGCCAGCAGCTTTAGCGGGCGGGCAGATACGCAGTATTTT
CASSFSGRADTQYF
>TRBJ1-2|once|NA|TRBV21-1
TGTGCCAGCAGTCCCCGGGACAGGGGTGTCTATGGCTACACCTTC
CASSPRDRGVYGYTF
>TRBJ1-6|NA|NA|TRBV11-2
TGTGCCAGCAGCTTACCCGCCGGTGGTTCACCCCTCCACTTT
CASSLPAGGSPLHF
>TRBJ1-5|NA|TRBD1|TRBV12-5
TGTGCTAGTGGTTTGGTAGGACGGGACAGGGAAGGCAATCAGCCCCAGCATTTT
CASGLVGRDREGNQPQHF
>TRBJ2-1|NA|TRBD2|TRBV7-2
TGTGCCAGCAGCCCACGGGCTAGCGGGGGGGTAAGACTTTACAATGAGCAGTTCTTC
CASSPRASGGVRLYNEQFF
>TRBJ1-5|once|TRBD1|TRBV28
TGTGCCAGCAGGATCCCGACAGGGGGCTTTGAAAGTCAGCCCCAGCATTTT
CASRIPTGGFESQPQHF
>TRBJ2-3|NA|TRBD2|TRBV4-1
TGCGCCAGCAGCCAAGGGTCCTTAGCGGGGGTTTTAGATACGCAGTATTTT
CASSQGSLAGVLDTQYF
>TRBJ1-5|NA|TRBD1|TRBV19
TGTGCCAGTAGTTTACTGGGACAGGGAAGAGGGGATAGCAATCAGCCCCAGCATTTT
CASSLLGQGRGDSNQPQHF
>TRBJ2-3|many|TRBD2|TRBV7-9
TGTGCCAGCAGCAAAACTAGCGGGGGGGCTGTAGATACGCAGTATTTT
CASSKTSGGAVDTQYF
>TRBJ2-7|NA|TRBD1|TRBV4-3
TGCGCCAGCAGCCAAGATATAGGACAGGGCCTGGACGAGCAGTACTTC
CASSQDIGQGLDEQYF